This TCR beta chain was identified in a study of cytomegalovirus exposure and HLA in healthy donors. PCR involved 60 Vbeta and 13 Jbeta primers. Method: immunoSEQ multiplex PCR; TCRdb's copy keeps in-frame clones and lacks some. In all, the sample yields 35,000 to 45,000 clones. The source of this sequence is a man aged 25 to 40 in good health and CMV-seronegative. The source material was PBMCs.

The CDR3 DNA reads TGTGCCAGCAGTTTCAGTAGGGAGAGGTTCTATGGCTACACCTTC. Protein sequence: CASSFSRERFYGYTF. The chain carries TRBV27 and TRBJ1-2; D gene uncertain. Trimming stripped 3 bases from V and 4 bases from J, with 15 bases between. The CDR3 sequence is 15 residues long. Germline-derived CDR1 and CDR2 are MNHEY and SMNVEV (reference sequence).